This T cell receptor beta chain derives from a study of identical twins. The V gene lost 5 bases and the J gene lost 3 bases, with 13 bases spanning the gap. This CDR3 has 14 residues. Germline CDR1 is SEHNR and CDR2 is FQNEAQ (reference sequence). TCRdb re-called the 5' RACE reads through MiXCR, storing one row per CDR3 protein. The sample has 1.5 million to 2 million distinct CDR3 sequences, under 35% seen once. The clonotype originates from a newborn girl in good health. Sequences were obtained from cord blood. The rearrangement joins TRBV7-9 to TRBJ1-2, with D possibly matching TRBD1 (5 bases). CDR3 protein: CASSPTRGHYGYTF. The CDR3 DNA is TGTGCCAGCAGCCCTACCCGGGGACACTATGGCTACACCTTC.